Below, 6 T cell receptor beta chains from the same sample are listed, as sequenced in a study of OX40 agonist ivuxolimab in advanced cancers. Here immunoSEQ multiplex PCR was the method, and the copy in TCRdb shows in-frame clones only, minus some. The table has tens of thousands of clones, roughly 83% seen once. The source was CD4+ or CD8+ T cells sorted from blood, collected in a trial of the OX40 agonist ivuxolimab. The receptors here all came from an adult with an advanced solid tumor such as melanoma, head and neck, liver or kidney cancer.

V and J are TRBV6-6 and TRBJ2-5; D gene ambiguous. V shed 7 bases and J shed 7 bases, with 16 bases lying between them. Germline CDR1 MNHNY, CDR2 SVGAGI (reference sequence). The CDR3 is made up of 13 amino acids. DNA for the CDR3: TGTGCCAGCACCCGAAGTGCCTCCGTGACCCAGTACTTC. Protein sequence: CASTRSASVTQYF.

The CDR3 DNA follows: TGTGCCAGCAGCTTAGCCCTAGCGGCGAACACAGATACGCAGTATTTT. Protein: CASSLALAANTDTQYF. The chain has TRBV5-6 and TRBJ2-3; 7 nucleotides align to TRBD2. The CDR3 has 16 amino acids. Germline V lookup: CDR1 SGHDT, CDR2 YYEEEE. J gave up 2 bases and V 2 bases, and 8 bases lay outside the gene matches.

V is TRBV7-2 and J is TRBJ1-1, with D tentatively TRBD1 (6 bases). Looked up from germline, CDR1 is SGHTA and CDR2 is FQGNSA. Trimming removed 2 bases at V and 11 bases at J, with 12 bases between. This CDR3 is built from 12 residues. CDR3 sequence: CASSLFGGQAFF. The CDR3 DNA is TGTGCCAGCAGCTTATTCGGGGGGCAGGCTTTCTTT.

The rearrangement joins TRBV6-5 to TRBJ1-2, with a weak D call TRBD1 (6 bases). The ends were cut back, 8 bases at V and 5 bases at J, with 15 bases in the middle. Germline V CDR1 and CDR2: MNHEY, SVGAGI. This CDR3 contains 13 residues. The CDR3 protein is CASQGGGPYGYTF. The CDR3 DNA sequence: TGTGCCAGCCAAGGGGGGGGCCCTTATGGCTACACCTTC.

The chain is built from TRBV4-3 and TRBJ1-2; D is possibly TRBD1 (6 bases). Germline V gene data show CDR1 as LGHNA and CDR2 as YSLEER. The CDR3 consists of 13 residues. Deletions cut 4 bases from V and 3 bases from J, with 9 bases between. For the CDR3, the DNA is TGCGCCAGCAGCCGGTCAGGGGACTATGGCTACACCTTC. Amino acid sequence: CASSRSGDYGYTF.

The chain has TRBV9 and TRBJ2-5, with D possibly called TRBD1 or TRBD2 (7 bases each). The CDR3 runs 15 residues. Germline V gene data show CDR1 as SGDLS and CDR2 as YYNGEE. Trimming removed 0 bases at V and 4 bases at J, with 13 bases between. The DNA for the CDR3 is TGTGCCAGCAGCGTAGGGACAGGCGGGGGAGAGACCCAGTACTTC. Protein: CASSVGTGGGETQYF. The whole variable domain, filled in from reference TRBV9 and TRBJ2-5, reads DSGVTQTPKHLITATGQRVTLRCSPRSGDLSVYWYQQSLDQGLQFLIQYYNGEERAKGNILERFSAQQFPDLHSELNLSSLELGDSALYFCASSVGTGGGETQYFGPGTRLLVL.